Presented here are 3 T cell receptor beta chains from one specimen sequenced in a study of blood T cell repertoires in COVID-19. Sequencing used immunoSEQ multiplex PCR; TCRdb keeps in-frame clones, though not all of them. This repertoire shows around 310,000 clones, over 75% found once; its top ten account for 5% to 6%. The material sequenced was PBMCs or T cells enriched from blood (not recorded which). Source of these receptors: a man aged 30 to 45 who had recovered from COVID-19.

This clone was detected once. This chain joins TRBV7-2 and TRBJ2-5, with D possibly being TRBD1 (6 bases). CDR3 length: 15 amino acids. The germline V gene encodes CDR1 SGHTA and CDR2 FQGNSA. Trimming shortened V by 5 bases and J by 5 bases, and 18 bases separated the two germline ends. The CDR3 bases are TGTGCCAGCAGCCTGGGTCCCACAAGGGGGGAGACCCAGTACTTC. Residues: CASSLGPTRGETQYF.

The chain links TRBV2 to TRBJ2-1; TRBD1 might be the D (5 bases). Trimming took off 1 base at V and 4 bases at J, with 11 bases between the two ends. CDR3 length equals 15 residues. Germline CDR1 is SNHLY and CDR2 is FYNNEI. In DNA form, the CDR3 reads TGTGCCAGCAGTGAAGAGTCGACAGATTACAATGAGCAGTTCTTC. It yields the protein CASSEESTDYNEQFF.

V usage is TRBV7-8 and J usage is TRBJ1-1; the match to TRBD1 covers 8 bases. This CDR3 region has 15 residues. Germline V gives CDR1 SGHVS, CDR2 FQNEAQ. The J segment lost 0 bases and the V segment lost 4 bases, leaving 4 bases of the junction unmatched. CDR3 DNA: TGTGCCAGCAGCTCTCGACAGGGGATGAACACTGAAGCTTTCTTT. It codes for CASSSRQGMNTEAFF.